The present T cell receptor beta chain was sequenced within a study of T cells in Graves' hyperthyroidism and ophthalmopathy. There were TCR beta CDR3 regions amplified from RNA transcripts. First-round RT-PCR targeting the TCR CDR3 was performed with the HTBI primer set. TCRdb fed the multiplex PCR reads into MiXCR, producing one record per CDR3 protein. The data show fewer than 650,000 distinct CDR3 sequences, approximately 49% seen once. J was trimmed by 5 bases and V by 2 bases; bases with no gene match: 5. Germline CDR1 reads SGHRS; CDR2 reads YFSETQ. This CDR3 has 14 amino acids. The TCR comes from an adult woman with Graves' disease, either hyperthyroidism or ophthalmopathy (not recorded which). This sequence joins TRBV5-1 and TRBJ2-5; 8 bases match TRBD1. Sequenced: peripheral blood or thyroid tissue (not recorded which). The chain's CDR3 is CASSFRQGWETQYF. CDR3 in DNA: TGCGCCAGCAGCTTCCGACAGGGGTGGGAGACCCAGTACTTC. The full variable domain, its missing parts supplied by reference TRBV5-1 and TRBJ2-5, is KAGVTQTPRYLIKTRGQQVTLSCSPISGHRSVSWYQQTPGQGLQFLFEYFSETQRNKGNFPGRFSGRQFSNSRSEMNVSTLELGDSALYLCASSFRQGWETQYFGPGTRLLVL.